These 30 T cell receptor beta chains were sequenced from one sample in a study of post-analysis software for immune sequencing data. General study points: There were roughly 5 TRBV segments more frequent in patients than controls, and TRBV5-6, TRBV5-1 and TRBV20-1 were among them.

Unique molecular identifiers were built into the TCR beta cDNA libraries. TCRdb passed the PCR reads through MiXCR, listing each CDR3 protein once. The sample holds a few hundred thousand distinct CDR3 sequences; 36% are singletons and the top ten take 4% to 6%. These TCRs' antigens remain unknown. Material: blood. These TCRs come from a girl between 5 and 17 years old with multiple sclerosis.

This clonotype has a count of ten or more. This chain joins TRBV7-9 and TRBJ1-2, with no clear D. The CDR3 covers 14 residues. The ends were cut back, 1 base at V and 0 bases at J, with 6 bases in the middle. Germline CDR1 is SEHNR and CDR2 is FQNEAQ (reference sequence). The chain's CDR3 is CASSLETTNYGYTF. CDR3 sequence (DNA): TGTGCCAGCAGCTTAGAGACCACTAACTATGGCTACACCTTC.

This clonotype was picked up a small number of times. One base away lies a much larger clone, so this may be a sequencing read error. The rearrangement links TRBV27 to TRBJ2-1; 9 bases line up with TRBD2. Germline CDR1 reads MNHEY; CDR2 reads SMNVEV (reference sequence). This CDR3 has 14 residues. The CDR3 region has the DNA TGTGCCGGCAGTTTTTGGCTAGCGGGGAATGAGCAGTTCTTC. It translates to CAGSFWLAGNEQFF.

This clonotype was seen ten or more times. The genes are TRBV3-1 and TRBJ1-6; D call uncertain. CDR1 and CDR2 from the germline V gene are LGHDT and YNNKEL (reference sequence). V was clipped by 10 bases and J by 7 bases, with 17 bases between them. The CDR3 spans 14 residues. The CDR3 spells CATATAIDNSPLHF. In DNA form, the CDR3 reads TGTGCCACCGCGACCGCCATAGACAATTCACCCCTCCACTTT. Full variable domain (missing parts from reference TRBV3-1 and TRBJ1-6): DTAVSQTPKYLVTQMGNDKSIKCEQNLGHDTMYWYKQDSKKFLKIMFSYNNKELIINETVPNRFSPKSPDKAHLNLHINSLELGDSAVYFCATATAIDNSPLHFGNGTRLTVT.

The chain is built from TRBV29-1 and TRBJ1-2, with a possible D match to TRBD1 (6 bases). Trimming pared 4 bases from V and 5 bases from J, leaving 14 bases between. The CDR3 has 13 amino acids. From germline, CDR1 is SQVTM and CDR2 ANQGSEA. CDR3 nucleotide sequence: TGCAGCGTTGGCGGGGGCAAGGGATATGGCTACACCTTC. It is translated as CSVGGGKGYGYTF.

This clonotype was seen many times. This chain links TRBV7-3 with TRBJ2-3; 12 bases agree with TRBD2. After removal of 5 bases from V and 0 bases from J, the junction contained 6 bases not matched to a gene. CDR1 and CDR2 (germline): SGHTA, FQGTGA. The length of the CDR3 is 17 residues. CDR3: CASSRGTSGHSTDTQYF. The CDR3 nucleotides are TGTGCCAGCAGCCGCGGGACTAGCGGGCACAGCACAGATACGCAGTATTTT. The complete variable domain, with remaining parts taken from reference TRBV7-3 and TRBJ2-3, reads GAGVSQTPSNKVTEKGKYVELRCDPISGHTALYWYRQSLGQGPEFLIYFQGTGAADDSGLPNDRFFAVRPEGSVSTLKIQRTERGDSAVYLCASSRGTSGHSTDTQYFGPGTRLTVL.

J is TRBJ1-1 and V is TRBV5-1, with D perhaps matching TRBD1 (5 bases). The CDR3 runs 14 residues. Germline V gene sequence: CDR1 SGHRS, CDR2 YFSETQ. Trimming removed 3 bases from V and 0 bases from J, with 9 bases in between. CDR3 bases: TGCGCCAGCAGCTCGGTACAGGTGAACACTGAAGCTTTCTTT. Its translation: CASSSVQVNTEAFF.

In its sample, this clonotype was seen many times. J is TRBJ1-2 and V is TRBV12-3 or TRBV12-4; no definite D call. Trimming left V 5 bases short and J 5 bases short, with 9 bases between. CDR3 length: 12 residues. The CDR3 spells CASSDPLYGYTF. The CDR3 coding sequence is TGTGCCAGCAGTGACCCCCTTTATGGCTACACCTTC.

Details on this clonotype: This may stem from a read error, because a much larger clone lies one nucleotide away. The chain links TRBV10-2 to TRBJ2-1, with 8 bases fitting TRBD2. V lost 8 bases to trimming and J lost 12 bases; unmatched junction nucleotides: 18. The CDR3 sequence is 15 residues long. Germline V gene lookup returns CDR1 WSHSY and CDR2 SAAADI. Written as DNA, the CDR3 is TGCGCCAGCCATCCAGGTGGGCGGGGGGATGATGGGCAGTTCTTC. Translated: CASHPGGRGDDGQFF.

This clonotype appeared many times. This chain links TRBV6-2 or TRBV6-3 with TRBJ2-5; 11 bases are shared with TRBD2. In germline, CDR1 is MNHEY, CDR2 SVGEGT. There are 20 residues in the CDR3. V lost 0 bases, J lost 0 bases, and 12 bases stayed unmatched. The CDR3 reads CASSYSETSGTPRYQETQYF. For the CDR3, the DNA is TGTGCCAGCAGTTACTCGGAGACTAGCGGGACCCCGAGGTACCAAGAGACCCAGTACTTC.

This clonotype was recorded only once. The gene calls are TRBV2 and TRBJ2-3; D is unresolved. Looked up from germline, CDR1 is SNHLY and CDR2 is FYNNEI. The CDR3 has 13 amino acids. V was pared by 3 bases and J by 3 bases, with 7 bases between. The CDR3 coding sequence is TGTGCCAGCAGTGAGTCAGCGACAGATACGCAGTATTTT. This gives the protein CASSESATDTQYF.

This chain connects TRBV4-1 to TRBJ2-5, with 13 bases aligning to TRBD2. The V and J ends lost 4 bases and 0 bases, in that order; junction bases with no gene match: 14. Germline loops: CDR1 MGHRA, CDR2 YSYEKL. This CDR3 region has 20 residues. The CDR3 DNA is TGCGCCAGCAGCCGGGAACCGGGACTAGCGGGATATCTGTACCAAGAGACCCAGTACTTC. It yields the protein CASSREPGLAGYLYQETQYF.

This clonotype occurred a few times. With a much larger clone just one base away, this may be a read error. The J gene is TRBJ2-3, the V gene TRBV5-6, with D unresolved. V was cut by 3 bases and J by 1 base, with 15 bases left in between. This CDR3 contains 16 residues. Germline V CDR1 and CDR2: SGHDT, YYEEEE. In DNA form, the CDR3 reads TGTGCCAGCAGCTCCGGACGGGCGGTGCGCACAGATACGCAGTATTTT. This translates into CASSSGRAVRTDTQYF. The full variable domain, in which reference TRBV5-6 and TRBJ2-3 provide the parts outside the CDR3, is DAGVTQSPTHLIKTRGQQVTLRCSPKSGHDTVSWYQQALGQGPQFIFQYYEEEERQRGNFPDRFSGHQFPNYSSELNVNALLLGDSALYLCASSSGRAVRTDTQYFGPGTRLTVL.

This clonotype was seen repeatedly, ten times or more. The chain uses TRBV14 and TRBJ2-7; no clear D gene. The germline V and J ends were trimmed by 7 bases and 7 bases, with 20 bases remaining between them. In germline, CDR1 is SGHDN, CDR2 FVKESK. The CDR3 contains 14 residues. CDR3 nucleotides: TGTGCCAGCACCATGATCCAGGTTTCTAATGAGCAGTACTTC. It translates to CASTMIQVSNEQYF.

This clonotype has a count of ten or more. The V gene is TRBV20-1, the J gene TRBJ2-1; weak D call: TRBD2 (7 bases). Germline CDR1 is DFQATT and CDR2 is SNEGSKA (reference sequence). V gave up 6 bases and J gave up 2 bases, with 14 bases separating them. The CDR3 spans 14 residues. This CDR3 reads CSARRGGAYNEQFF. DNA for the CDR3: TGCAGTGCCAGAAGAGGGGGGGCCTACAATGAGCAGTTCTTC.

This clonotype has only a few counts. The V and J genes are TRBV20-1 and TRBJ2-4, with 7 bases matching TRBD2. This CDR3 spans 16 amino acids. Unmatched junction bases numbered 5, after V lost 0 bases and J lost 0 bases. Germline lookup yields CDR1 DFQATT and CDR2 SNEGSKA (reference sequence). The CDR3 bases are TGCAGTGCTAGAGATTTTGAGCGGGAAGCCAAAAACATTCAGTACTTC. Protein product: CSARDFEREAKNIQYF.

In this sample, this clonotype turned up many times. This chain joins TRBV29-1 and TRBJ2-7; tentatively, D is TRBD1 (5 bases). V lost 4 bases, J lost 5 bases, and 9 bases lay in between. The germline gives CDR1 SQVTM, CDR2 ANQGSEA. This CDR3 is built from 11 residues. The CDR3 DNA reads as TGCAGCGTTGGAGACAGAAACGAGCAGTACTTC. Its translation is CSVGDRNEQYF.

This clonotype was seen ten or more times. The J gene is TRBJ2-5, the V gene TRBV6-1; 10 bases agree with TRBD1. Germline V lookup: CDR1 MNHNS, CDR2 SASEGT. Trimming removed 4 bases from V and 2 bases from J; junction bases left unmatched: 16. The CDR3 loop spans 19 amino acids. CDR3 coding DNA: TGTGCCAGCAGTGGACAGGGGGCGATTATTGCTACCGAACAAGAGACCCAGTACTTC. Translation: CASSGQGAIIATEQETQYF.

This clonotype was observed many times. The V gene is TRBV9, the J gene TRBJ2-1; TRBD2 matches 7 bases. Germline V gives CDR1 SGDLS, CDR2 YYNGEE. The CDR3 has 15 residues. V gave up 0 bases and J gave up 4 bases; unmatched junction bases: 4. The CDR3 nucleotides are TGTGCCAGCAGCGTAGGCGGGAGAGGGTACAATGAGCAGTTCTTC. Protein sequence: CASSVGGRGYNEQFF.

Concerning this clonotype itself: Being one base from a much bigger clone, this may be a read error. The chain combines TRBV2 with TRBJ2-7, with 9 bases lining up with TRBD1. Per germline, CDR1 SNHLY and CDR2 FYNNEI. This CDR3 comprises 14 residues. In DNA form, the CDR3 reads TGTGTCAGCAGTACAACAGGGGGCTTGTCCGAGCAGTACTTC. It yields the protein CVSSTTGGLSEQYF.

This clonotype was found many times. The chain employs TRBV28 and TRBJ1-2; D not certain. The ends were cut back, 6 bases at V and 4 bases at J, with 9 bases in the middle. The germline gives CDR1 MDHEN, CDR2 SYDVKM. The CDR3 length is 12 residues. Here the CDR3 reads CASSPNFYGYTF. CDR3 in DNA: TGTGCCAGCAGCCCGAATTTCTATGGCTACACCTTC.

This sequence joins TRBV4-2 and TRBJ1-2; D is unresolved. Looked up from germline, CDR1 is LGHNA and CDR2 is YNFKEQ. CDR3 size: 15 residues. V lost 1 base, J lost 6 bases, and 15 bases lay in between. The CDR3 coding sequence is TGTGCCAGCAGCCAAGTTTCAGGTCTAAAGAATGGCTACACCTTC. It is translated as CASSQVSGLKNGYTF.

This clonotype was counted between two and nine times. The V and J genes are TRBV10-1 and TRBJ2-3, with D tentatively TRBD2 (6 bases). Trimming removed 0 bases at V and 9 bases at J, with 7 bases between. CDR1 is WNHNN and CDR2 is SYGVQD in the germline V gene (reference sequence). This CDR3 has 12 residues. The CDR3 nucleotides are TGCGCCAGCAGTGAGTCCCGGGAGACGCAGTATTTT. Its translation: CASSESRETQYF.

CDR3 loop: CASSLGGQGNYGYTF. The DNA for the CDR3 is TGTGCCAGCAGCTTGGGTGGACAGGGTAACTATGGCTACACCTTC. The rearrangement links TRBV7-9 to TRBJ1-2; 8 bases are shared with TRBD1. This CDR3 has 15 amino acids. V lost 3 bases, J lost 1 base, and 4 bases stayed unmatched. CDR1 SEHNR and CDR2 FQNEAQ come from the germline V gene (reference sequence).

This clonotype was detected many times. CDR3 residues: CASSPLQGAVNTQYF. CDR3 nucleotides: TGTGCCAGCAGTCCTCTACAGGGGGCGGTAAATACGCAGTATTTT. The V gene is TRBV27, the J gene TRBJ2-3, with 9 bases that match TRBD1. The CDR3 has 15 amino acids. Trimming took 5 bases from V and 7 from J; bases not matched to a gene: 10. CDR1 and CDR2 from the germline V gene are MNHEY and SMNVEV (reference sequence).

This clonotype was counted between two and nine times. At one of its ends the junction is not consistent with the germline gene, which may arise from a read error. The chain recombines TRBV6-4 with TRBJ2-6; weak D call: TRBD2 (7 bases). Germline V CDR1 and CDR2: MRHNA, SNTAGT. The CDR3 runs to 16 residues. This CDR3 reads CASSETGGSGTNVLTF. CDR3 DNA: TGTGCCAGCAGTGAAACGGGGGGCTCTGGGACCAACGTCCTGACTTTC.

For this clonotype: A much larger clonotype is one base distant, so this may be a read error. The V call is TRBV5-1, the J call TRBJ2-4; maybe TRBD1 (6 bases). The CDR3 runs 14 residues. Germline lookup yields CDR1 SGHRS and CDR2 YFSETQ. The CDR3 nucleotides read TGCGCCAGCAGCTTGGGTTGGACAGAAAACACTCAGTACTTC. It is translated as CASSLGWTENTQYF.

The sample holds many counts of this clonotype. The chain employs TRBV29-1 and TRBJ1-5, with D unresolved. Between the trimmed V and J ends, which lost 7 bases and 6 bases, there was a span of 16 bases. The CDR3 is 13 residues long. Germline CDR1 is SQVTM and CDR2 is ANQGSEA. The chain's CDR3 is CSAGGPAPQPQHF. CDR3 nucleotide sequence: TGCAGCGCCGGAGGACCGGCTCCTCAGCCCCAGCATTTT.

A remark on this clonotype: This clone may be a read error of a much larger clone one base away. CDR3 bases: TGTGCCAGCAGCCAACAGCACCTCCAGGGTTACTATGGCTACAACTTC. Translating gives CASSQQHLQGYYGYNF. The chain recombines TRBV3-1 with TRBJ1-2; D is perhaps TRBD1 (5 bases). The CDR3 totals 16 residues. Per germline, CDR1 LGHDT and CDR2 YNNKEL (reference sequence).

The chain carries TRBV27 and TRBJ2-7; 7 bases align to TRBD1. CDR3 length: 16 residues. Germline CDR1 and CDR2: MNHEY and SMNVEV (reference sequence). Trimming removed 3 bases from V and 3 bases from J; junction bases left unmatched: 11. CDR3 nucleotide sequence: TGTGCCAGCAGTTTGGGGTGGGACAGAAGAAACTACGAGCAGTACTTC. It translates to CASSLGWDRRNYEQYF.

This clonotype has at least ten counts. This rearrangement joins TRBV7-9 to TRBJ2-5; D gene ambiguous. Per germline, CDR1 SEHNR and CDR2 FQNEAQ (reference sequence). CDR3 size: 15 residues. The V and J ends lost 3 bases and 1 base respectively, with 12 bases between them. The CDR3 DNA is TGTGCCAGCAGCTTCGGCCTTAGCCCCCAAGAGACCCAGTACTTC. Translated, it gives CASSFGLSPQETQYF.